These 30 T cell receptor beta chains share one sample of origin, sequenced in a study of blood T cell repertoires in COVID-19. Data came from immunoSEQ multiplex PCR; TCRdb stores just in-frame clones and leaves some out. The repertoire consists of tens of thousands of clones, with around 72% occurring once and the leading ten covering under 5%. The sample was peripheral blood. The receptors were sampled from a man aged 65 to 85 with COVID-19, enrolled during active disease.

The chain is built from TRBV6-2 or TRBV6-3 and TRBJ1-5, with a possible D match to TRBD1 (6 bases). The CDR3 has 20 residues. Germline V gene sequence: CDR1 MNHEY, CDR2 SVGEGT. Between the trimmed V and J ends, which lost 4 bases and 0 bases, there was a span of 25 bases. CDR3 in amino acids: CASSWAQGGQRRISNQPQHF. CDR3 in DNA: TGTGCCAGCAGTTGGGCCCAGGGCGGACAGAGAAGAATTAGCAATCAGCCCCAGCATTTT.

The V call is TRBV7-9, the J call TRBJ2-1; the match to TRBD1 covers 10 bases. CDR1 SEHNR and CDR2 FQNEAQ come from the germline V gene (reference sequence). V lost 2 bases and J lost 7; bases outside the gene matches: 8. The CDR3 sequence is 16 residues long. The CDR3 coding sequence is TGTGCCAGCAGCTTACATTGGGACAGGGGAGTAAATGAGCAGTTCTTC. Protein product: CASSLHWDRGVNEQFF.

Note on this clone: Germline and junction disagree at one end, which may indicate a read error. The V and J genes are TRBV25-1 and TRBJ2-3; 7 bases are shared with TRBD1. Germline CDR1 is MGHDK and CDR2 is SYGVNS. This CDR3 region has 12 residues. CDR3 DNA: TGTGCCAGCAGCATGAGCCGGGACAGTCCTCATTTT. Encoded protein: CASSMSRDSPHF.

The chain couples TRBV2 to TRBJ1-5; D is unclear. The CDR3 totals 14 residues. Trimming took off 5 bases at V and 2 bases at J, with 10 bases between the two ends. CDR1 is SNHLY, CDR2 FYNNEI, per germline. The CDR3 region has the DNA TGTGCCAGCAGTCCCGGGAGACGCAATCAGCCCCAGCATTTT. It codes for CASSPGRRNQPQHF.

V and J are TRBV27 and TRBJ2-7; D might be TRBD1 (6 bases). Germline V gene lookup returns CDR1 MNHEY and CDR2 SMNVEV (reference sequence). V was pared by 5 bases and J by 3 bases, with 8 bases between. The CDR3 totals 12 residues. CDR3 coding DNA: TGTGCCAGCAGTGTCAGGGGCTACGAGCAGTACTTC. It encodes CASSVRGYEQYF.

The chain couples TRBV28 to TRBJ2-7, with D maybe TRBD1 (5 bases). V gave up 4 bases and J gave up 5 bases, with 15 bases separating them. Germline V gene sequence: CDR1 MDHEN, CDR2 SYDVKM. CDR3 size: 14 residues. The CDR3 protein is CASSSIQGNDEQYF. The CDR3, as DNA: TGTGCCAGCAGTTCAATTCAGGGAAACGACGAGCAGTACTTC.

This chain connects TRBV7-9 to TRBJ1-2; 7 bases line up with TRBD1. The CDR3 consists of 13 residues. Trimming at V came to 5 bases and at J to 4 bases, leaving 4 bases not matched to a gene. The germline CDR1 and CDR2 sequences are SEHNR and FQNEAQ (reference sequence). This CDR3 reads CASSTGVAYGYTF. The CDR3 DNA sequence: TGTGCCAGCAGCACAGGGGTAGCCTATGGCTACACCTTC.

The chain couples TRBV19 to TRBJ1-5, with 8 bases lining up with TRBD1. Germline lookup yields CDR1 LNHDA and CDR2 SQIVND (reference sequence). The V gene end was trimmed by 9 bases and the J gene end by 0 bases; junction bases not matched to a gene: 16. This CDR3 has 18 residues. The DNA for the CDR3 is TGTGCCAGAACCGGACAGGGAGCTTTTAACCTTAGCAATCAGCCCCAGCATTTT. Protein product: CARTGQGAFNLSNQPQHF.

The chain couples TRBV2 to TRBJ1-5; D perhaps matches TRBD1 (6 bases). CDR1 and CDR2 from the germline V gene are SNHLY and FYNNEI. The CDR3 spans 16 residues. Trimming took 5 bases from V and 2 from J, leaving 16 bases between them. The CDR3 DNA is TGTGCCAGCAGTCACAGGGATTCCTGGGGCAATCAGCCCCAGCATTTT. It is translated as CASSHRDSWGNQPQHF.

This chain links TRBV4-3 with TRBJ2-7; possibly TRBD1 for D (5 bases). CDR1 LGHNA and CDR2 YSLEER come from the germline V gene. Between the trimmed V and J ends, which lost 0 bases and 6 bases, there was a span of 18 bases. CDR3 size: 16 residues. The CDR3 spells CASSQEGSGYRSEQYF. CDR3 DNA sequence: TGCGCCAGCAGCCAAGAGGGTTCAGGGTACCGATCCGAGCAGTACTTC.

This clone appeared a single time. This sequence joins TRBV15 and TRBJ1-2, with 9 bases matching TRBD1. The CDR3 sequence is 16 residues long. V lost 2 bases and J lost 8; bases outside the gene matches: 12. Looked up from germline, CDR1 is LNHNV and CDR2 is YYDKDF (reference sequence). In DNA form, the CDR3 reads TGTGCCACCAGCAGATACACGGGACAGGGAATAATGGGCTACACCTTC. This encodes CATSRYTGQGIMGYTF. The full variable domain, completed using reference TRBV15 and TRBJ1-2, is DAMVIQNPRYQVTQFGKPVTLSCSQTLNHNVMYWYQQKSSQAPKLLFHYYDKDFNNEADTPDNFQSRRPNTSFCFLDIRSPGLGDTAMYLCATSRYTGQGIMGYTFGSGTRLTVV.

This clone was counted a few times. This chain links TRBV29-1 with TRBJ1-2; possibly TRBD1 for D (6 bases). Germline CDR1 is SQVTM and CDR2 is ANQGSEA. The V end was cut by 5 bases, the J end by 5 bases, with 18 bases between. The CDR3 is 14 residues long. CDR3 nucleotides: TGCAGCGTTCTAAGAAGGGACACAATGTATGGCTACACCTTC. As protein: CSVLRRDTMYGYTF. The whole variable domain, filled in from reference TRBV29-1 and TRBJ1-2, reads SAVISQKPSRDICQRGTSLTIQCQVDSQVTMMFWYRQQPGQSLTLIATANQGSEATYESGFVIDKFPISRPNLTFSTLTVSNMSPEDSSIYLCSVLRRDTMYGYTFGSGTRLTVV.

The chain combines TRBV20-1 with TRBJ2-1; D uncertain. Germline V lookup: CDR1 DFQATT, CDR2 SNEGSKA (reference sequence). The CDR3 contains 11 residues. V was cut by 5 bases and J by 3 bases, with 5 bases left in between. The CDR3 loop is CSAPDYNEQFF. The CDR3 coding sequence is TGCAGTGCTCCAGACTACAATGAGCAGTTCTTC.

This clone has ten or more counts. This chain connects TRBV2 to TRBJ2-1, with TRBD2 identical over 9 bases. Unmatched junction bases numbered 5, after V lost 5 bases and J lost 9 bases. This CDR3 comprises 13 residues. Germline V gene lookup returns CDR1 SNHLY and CDR2 FYNNEI. The DNA for the CDR3 is TGTGCCAGCAGTACCGGGACTAGCACTGAGCAGTTCTTC. This encodes CASSTGTSTEQFF.

The chain uses TRBV30 and TRBJ1-4, with 7 bases aligning to TRBD1. Germline V CDR1 and CDR2: GTSNPN, SVGIG (reference sequence). The CDR3 totals 17 residues. Trimming took 0 bases from V and 0 from J; bases not matched to a gene: 7. This CDR3 reads CAWSVGQTITTNEKLFF. The CDR3 nucleotides are TGTGCCTGGAGTGTGGGACAGACAATCACAACTAATGAAAAACTGTTTTTT.

The chain combines TRBV2 with TRBJ2-5, with D uncertain. The CDR3 is 13 amino acids. Germline V lookup: CDR1 SNHLY, CDR2 FYNNEI. The V gene lost 7 bases and the J gene lost 2 bases, with 11 bases spanning the gap. CDR3 sequence: CASNFILQETQYF. For the CDR3, the DNA is TGTGCCAGCAATTTCATTTTGCAAGAGACCCAGTACTTC.

CDR3 nucleotides: TGTGCCTGGAGCGCCGGGACTAGTGGATCCGAGCAGTACTTC. Residues: CAWSAGTSGSEQYF. The gene calls are TRBV30 and TRBJ2-7; 8 nucleotides match TRBD2. J gave up 6 bases and V 3 bases, and 10 bases lay outside the gene matches. Germline-derived CDR1 and CDR2 are GTSNPN and SVGIG (reference sequence). The CDR3 consists of 14 residues.

The chain links TRBV7-2 to TRBJ2-2; 10 bases match TRBD2. The CDR3 runs to 17 residues. Germline CDR1 is SGHTA and CDR2 is FQGNSA. The trim removed 2 bases at V and 8 bases at J, leaving 11 bases unmatched. The CDR3: CASSLLAGVGAEGELFF. In DNA form, the CDR3 reads TGTGCCAGCAGCTTACTAGCGGGAGTCGGGGCGGAAGGGGAGCTGTTTTTT.

V is TRBV30 and J is TRBJ2-2, with D maybe TRBD2 (5 bases). The CDR3 is 15 residues long. Germline V gene data show CDR1 as GTSNPN and CDR2 as SVGIG (reference sequence). V lost 0 bases, J lost 5 bases, and 13 bases lay in between. As DNA, the CDR3 is TGTGCCTGGAGTGTACGAGGGAGTATGACCGGGGAGCTGTTTTTT. This encodes CAWSVRGSMTGELFF.

This sequence joins TRBV5-1 and TRBJ2-3; D gene ambiguous. The CDR3 has 15 residues. CDR1 and CDR2 from the germline V gene are SGHRS and YFSETQ. V was shortened by 0 bases and J by 2 bases, with 10 bases between the two germline ends. The CDR3 nucleotides read TGCGCCAGCAGCTTGGCATATGGCCCCACAGATACGCAGTATTTT. Residues: CASSLAYGPTDTQYF.

This clone is a singleton in its sample. The chain recombines TRBV2 with TRBJ1-1; no clear D gene. Germline-derived CDR1 and CDR2 are SNHLY and FYNNEI. This CDR3 is built from 13 residues. The V end was cut by 4 bases, the J end by 0 bases, with 6 bases between. CDR3 in DNA: TGTGCCAGCAGTGCGGGGTTGAACACTGAAGCTTTCTTT. Protein: CASSAGLNTEAFF.

The CDR3 reads CASRTGGGLRAFF. For the CDR3, the DNA is TGTGCCAGTAGGACAGGGGGTGGTCTACGGGCTTTCTTT. The chain recombines TRBV19 with TRBJ1-1; TRBD1 agrees at 9 bases. Germline CDR1 is LNHDA and CDR2 is SQIVND (reference sequence). Unmatched junction bases numbered 10, after V lost 6 bases and J lost 11 bases. The CDR3 sequence is 13 residues long.

The V call is TRBV28, the J call TRBJ1-4; D possibly corresponds to TRBD1 (6 bases). CDR1 and CDR2 (germline): MDHEN, SYDVKM. This CDR3 is built from 14 residues. The V gene lost 6 bases and the J gene lost 11 bases, with 19 bases spanning the gap. DNA for the CDR3: TGTGCCAGCAGACCACCACCAGGGGATGGGAAACTGTTTTTT. Translation gives CASRPPPGDGKLFF.

The J gene is TRBJ1-2, the V gene TRBV19; 8 nucleotides line up with TRBD1. The germline V gene has CDR1 LNHDA and CDR2 SQIVND (reference sequence). The CDR3 loop spans 14 amino acids. V lost 6 bases and J lost 2; bases outside the gene matches: 5. The CDR3 reads CASSLGTGNYGYTF. CDR3 DNA: TGTGCCAGTAGCCTAGGGACAGGAAACTATGGCTACACCTTC.

The chain joins TRBV5-4 to TRBJ2-5; the D gene is possibly TRBD2 (6 bases). V was clipped by 4 bases and J by 3 bases, with 16 bases between them. The CDR3 sequence is 15 residues long. Germline V gene lookup returns CDR1 SGHNT and CDR2 YYREEE (reference sequence). The CDR3 is CASSRGTPPEETQYF. CDR3 nucleotides: TGTGCCAGCAGCCGCGGGACCCCGCCGGAAGAGACCCAGTACTTC.

DNA of the CDR3: TGTGCCAGCAGTTTATACCGGACTAGCGGGAGGGCCGCAGATACGCAGTATTTT. This codes for CASSLYRTSGRAADTQYF. This rearrangement joins TRBV27 to TRBJ2-3, with 15 bases matching TRBD2. The CDR3 sequence is 18 residues long. The germline V gene has CDR1 MNHEY and CDR2 SMNVEV (reference sequence). The V gene end was trimmed by 1 base and the J gene end by 4 bases; junction bases not matched to a gene: 6.

This clone is categorized as medium-sized. The rearrangement links TRBV20-1 to TRBJ2-2; D is perhaps TRBD1 (7 bases). The V and J ends lost 3 bases and 4 bases respectively, with 12 bases between them. The CDR3 spans 14 residues. CDR1 DFQATT and CDR2 SNEGSKA come from the germline V gene (reference sequence). CDR3 coding DNA: TGCAGTGCTAGTAGACAGGGAGGCACCGGGGAGCTGTTTTTT. Protein sequence: CSASRQGGTGELFF.

This clone occurred a few times. The chain carries TRBV24-1 and TRBJ2-3; maybe TRBD1 (6 bases). The CDR3 sequence is 16 residues long. Looked up from germline, CDR1 is KGHDR and CDR2 is SFDVKD. Trimming took 4 bases from V and 2 from J, leaving 15 bases between them. The CDR3 reads CATSEPDRKHTDTQYF. The CDR3 coding sequence is TGTGCCACCAGTGAACCGGACAGAAAACACACAGATACGCAGTATTTT.

The rearrangement joins TRBV7-9 to TRBJ2-1, with 8 bases fitting TRBD2. This CDR3 is 14 amino acids long. V shed 11 bases, J shed 1 base, and the junction held 7 bases outside the gene matches. Germline CDR1 SEHNR, CDR2 FQNEAQ (reference sequence). In DNA, the CDR3 is TGTGCCCTTGAGGTAGCGGGATCCTACAATGAGCAGTTCTTC. Translating it yields CALEVAGSYNEQFF.

This rearrangement joins TRBV28 to TRBJ2-1; TRBD2 agrees at 7 bases. Germline V gene lookup returns CDR1 MDHEN and CDR2 SYDVKM. CDR3 length: 16 amino acids. V lost 7 bases and J lost 0; bases outside the gene matches: 9. This chain's CDR3 is CASILGRTSSYNEQFF. As DNA, the CDR3 is TGTGCCAGCATCCTAGGGCGGACTAGCTCCTACAATGAGCAGTTCTTC. Together with reference TRBV28 and TRBJ2-1, the CDR3 gives the full variable domain: DVKVTQSSRYLVKRTGEKVFLECVQDMDHENMFWYRQDPGLGLRLIYFSYDVKMKEKGDIPEGYSVSREKKERFSLILESASTNQTSMYLCASILGRTSSYNEQFFGPGTRLTVL.